These T cell receptor beta chains were read from a single sample in a study of blood T cell repertoires in COVID-19. Method: immunoSEQ multiplex PCR; TCRdb's copy keeps in-frame clones and lacks some. The sample has over 45,000 clones, 86% seen once; the top ten hold 2.5% to 3%. The specimen sequenced was peripheral blood. The receptors derive from a woman of 80 years or more with acute or convalescent COVID-19. CDR3s include the opening cysteine and the closing phenylalanine or tryptophan. The D gene is left open where the match is weak. Clone size, where shown, is once, few, many, or a class for clones that have expanded.

J: TRBJ2-5
V: TRBV4-2
D: -
size: -
CDR3: CASSQVLVRETQYF
DNA: TGTGCCAGCAGCCAAGTACTAGTACGAGAGACCCAGTACTTC

J: TRBJ2-4
V: TRBV5-1
D: TRBD2
size: -
CDR3: CASSLELAGVHKNIQYF
DNA: TGCGCCAGCAGCTTGGAACTAGCGGGGGTGCACAAAAACATTCAGTACTTC

J: TRBJ1-6
V: TRBV19
D: TRBD1
size: -
CDR3: CASSLLTGGSPLHF
DNA: TGTGCCAGTAGTCTCCTGACAGGGGGCTCACCCCTCCACTTT

J: TRBJ1-5
V: TRBV19
D: -
size: -
CDR3: CASSIAHEQPQHF
DNA: TGTGCCAGTAGTATTGCTCATGAGCAGCCCCAGCATTTT

J: TRBJ2-7
V: TRBV5-1
D: -
size: -
CDR3: CASSLGPTQTHEQYF
DNA: TGCGCCAGCAGCTTGGGCCCTACGCAAACCCACGAGCAGTACTTC

J: TRBJ1-1
V: TRBV2
D: -
size: -
CDR3: CASTRAGGRVGTEAFF
DNA: TGTGCCAGCACTCGAGCCGGGGGGCGGGTTGGTACTGAAGCTTTCTTT

J: TRBJ2-4
V: TRBV9
D: TRBD2
size: -
CDR3: CASSVDSLAGGPNIQYF
DNA: TGTGCCAGCAGCGTAGACTCTTTGGCGGGGGGGCCGAACATTCAGTACTTC

J: TRBJ1-5
V: TRBV6-5
D: -
size: -
CDR3: CASLGVANQPQHF
DNA: TGTGCCAGTTTAGGGGTAGCAAATCAGCCCCAGCATTTT

J: TRBJ1-1
V: TRBV7-8
D: TRBD1
size: -
CDR3: CASSRQGVTEAFF
DNA: TGTGCCAGCAGCCGACAGGGGGTCACTGAAGCTTTCTTT

J: TRBJ1-2
V: TRBV6-5
D: TRBD1
size: -
CDR3: CASSRGQGAHGYTF
DNA: TGTGCCAGCAGTCGAGGACAGGGGGCGCATGGCTACACCTTC

J: TRBJ2-7
V: TRBV10-3
D: -
size: -
CDR3: CAISAGGEQYF
DNA: TGTGCCATCAGTGCCGGGGGCGAGCAGTACTTC

J: TRBJ2-3
V: TRBV12-5
D: -
size: -
CDR3: CASGLGTDSDTQYF
DNA: TGTGCTAGTGGTTTGGGGACAGACTCAGATACGCAGTATTTT

J: TRBJ1-1
V: TRBV7-2
D: -
size: -
CDR3: CASSPGGVNTEAFF
DNA: TGTGCCAGCAGCCCAGGCGGGGTGAACACTGAAGCTTTCTTT

J: TRBJ1-4
V: TRBV30
D: -
size: -
CDR3: CAWSTRSREDEKLFF
DNA: TGTGCCTGGAGTACCCGGAGCAGGGAAGATGAAAAACTGTTTTTT

J: TRBJ1-4
V: TRBV6-5
D: TRBD1
size: -
CDR3: CASCSRGRNEKLFF
DNA: TGTGCCAGCTGCAGCAGGGGGCGGAATGAAAAACTGTTTTTT

J: TRBJ2-7
V: TRBV20-1
D: TRBD2
size: -
CDR3: CSASYSGGFHGEQYF
DNA: TGCAGTGCTAGTTATAGCGGGGGGTTCCACGGCGAGCAGTACTTC

J: TRBJ1-5
V: TRBV2
D: -
size: -
CDR3: CASRAAGQQNYQPQHF
DNA: TGTGCCAGCAGAGCCGCGGGTCAACAGAACTATCAGCCCCAGCATTTT

J: TRBJ1-2
V: TRBV7-9
D: -
size: once
CDR3: CASSLISGQGGYTF
DNA: TGTGCCAGCAGCTTGATTTCAGGTCAGGGTGGCTACACCTTC

J: TRBJ1-2
V: TRBV10-3
D: -
size: -
CDR3: CAISEDTGNYGYTF
DNA: TGTGCCATCAGTGAAGATACAGGGAACTATGGCTACACCTTC

J: TRBJ2-1
V: TRBV18
D: TRBD1
size: -
CDR3: CASSRRTGDNEQFF
DNA: TGTGCCAGCTCACGGAGGACAGGGGACAATGAGCAGTTCTTC

J: TRBJ2-1
V: TRBV19
D: -
size: -
CDR3: CASKGGGVNEQFF
DNA: TGTGCCAGTAAGGGGGGGGGCGTCAATGAGCAGTTCTTC

J: TRBJ1-1
V: TRBV7-8
D: -
size: many
CDR3: CASSLGAEWRNTEAFF
DNA: TGTGCCAGCAGCCTGGGGGCCGAGTGGAGGAACACTGAAGCTTTCTTT

J: TRBJ1-6
V: TRBV3-1/TRBV3-2
D: -
size: -
CDR3: CASSHSDEGKKALHF
DNA: TGTGCCAGCAGCCACTCCGACGAGGGAAAAAAGGCCCTCCACTTT

J: TRBJ1-2
V: TRBV5-1
D: -
size: -
CDR3: CASSLGQVGDGYTF
DNA: TGCGCCAGCAGCTTGGGGCAGGTTGGTGATGGCTACACCTTC

J: TRBJ2-5
V: TRBV6-4
D: -
size: -
CDR3: CASSDGGQETQYF
DNA: TGTGCCAGCAGTGACGGGGGGCAAGAGACCCAGTACTTC

J: TRBJ2-3
V: TRBV27
D: TRBD2
size: -
CDR3: CASRLAGLTDTQYF
DNA: TGTGCCAGCAGGTTAGCGGGGCTCACAGATACGCAGTATTTT

J: TRBJ2-6
V: TRBV29-1
D: -
size: -
CDR3: CSASGAGANVLTF
DNA: TGCAGCGCTTCAGGGGCTGGGGCCAACGTCCTGACTTTC

J: TRBJ2-7
V: TRBV3-1/TRBV3-2
D: TRBD1
size: -
CDR3: CASSPIPGQGSYEQYF
DNA: TGTGCCAGCAGCCCGATTCCGGGACAGGGATCCTACGAGCAGTACTTC

J: TRBJ2-3
V: TRBV3-1/TRBV3-2
D: TRBD2
size: -
CDR3: CASSQGGRSTDTQYF
DNA: TGTGCCAGCAGCCAGGGGGGGAGGAGCACAGATACGCAGTATTTT

J: TRBJ1-1
V: TRBV19
D: TRBD1
size: -
CDR3: CASSSTGVDVDTEAFF
DNA: TGTGCCAGTAGCTCGACAGGGGTTGACGTGGACACTGAAGCTTTCTTT

J: TRBJ2-7
V: TRBV6-5
D: -
size: once
CDR3: CASSPVGTSTYEQYF
DNA: TGTGCCAGCAGTCCCGTGGGGACATCGACCTACGAGCAGTACTTC

J: TRBJ2-1
V: TRBV30
D: -
size: -
CDR3: CACPLETGGVGEQFF
DNA: TGTGCCTGCCCATTGGAAACGGGGGGCGTCGGAGAGCAGTTCTTC

J: TRBJ2-1
V: TRBV23-1
D: TRBD1
size: -
CDR3: CASSQSRTGGSYNEQFF
DNA: TGCGCCAGCAGTCAATCTCGAACAGGGGGCTCCTACAATGAGCAGTTCTTC

J: TRBJ2-5
V: TRBV7-2
D: -
size: -
CDR3: CASSLLAQETQYF
DNA: TGTGCCAGCAGCTTACTAGCCCAAGAGACCCAGTACTTC

J: TRBJ1-6
V: TRBV6-5
D: -
size: few
CDR3: CASSPGFNSPLHF
DNA: TGTGCCAGCAGCCCGGGGTTCAATTCACCCCTCCACTTT

J: TRBJ1-2
V: TRBV5-4
D: TRBD1
size: -
CDR3: CASSRAGQGANGYTF
DNA: TGTGCCAGCAGCCGGGCGGGACAGGGGGCTAATGGCTACACCTTC

J: TRBJ2-5
V: TRBV5-6
D: -
size: -
CDR3: CASSLGQKETQYF
DNA: TGTGCCAGCAGCTTGGGCCAGAAAGAGACCCAGTACTTC

J: TRBJ2-5
V: TRBV7-7
D: TRBD2
size: -
CDR3: CASSPSGGKVQETQYF
DNA: TGTGCTAGCAGCCCCTCGGGAGGGAAGGTCCAAGAGACCCAGTACTTC

J: TRBJ1-2
V: TRBV9
D: TRBD1
size: -
CDR3: CASSVVVGGNVEGYTF
DNA: TGTGCCAGCAGCGTAGTGGTAGGGGGCAATGTGGAGGGCTACACCTTC

J: TRBJ1-1
V: TRBV6-1
D: -
size: few
CDR3: CASSEMQGGTEAFF
DNA: TGTGCCAGCAGTGAAATGCAGGGCGGCACTGAAGCTTTCTTT

J: TRBJ2-2
V: TRBV3-1/TRBV3-2
D: -
size: -
CDR3: CASTQDSANTGELFF
DNA: TGTGCCAGCACCCAGGACAGCGCGAACACCGGGGAGCTGTTTTTT

J: TRBJ1-5
V: TRBV19
D: -
size: -
CDR3: CASSTLRGQPQHF
DNA: TGTGCCAGTAGCACCCTCAGGGGTCAGCCCCAGCATTTT

J: TRBJ2-1
V: TRBV5-1
D: TRBD2
size: -
CDR3: CASSPSGLAGSFYNEQFF
DNA: TGCGCCAGCAGCCCCTCGGGACTAGCGGGGTCCTTCTACAATGAGCAGTTCTTC

J: TRBJ1-1
V: TRBV5-4
D: TRBD1
size: few
CDR3: CASSSGGQGANTEAFF
DNA: TGTGCCAGCAGCTCGGGAGGCCAGGGGGCTAACACTGAAGCTTTCTTT